Shown below are 30 T cell receptor beta chains from a single sample sequenced in a study of graft-versus-host responses after intestinal transplantation. The data were produced by immunoSEQ multiplex PCR, yet TCRdb's version contains in-frame clones alone and is incomplete. The table shows 1,700 or so clones, with more than 85% occurring only once. Specimen: PBMCs, collected 16 days after intestinal transplant. The receptors originated from a human patient who received an intestinal transplant, so some T cells may come from the graft donor.

This chain connects TRBV7-3 to TRBJ2-1; 9 bases map to TRBD1. V was pared by 4 bases and J by 7 bases, with 8 bases of the junction left unmatched. The germline V gene encodes CDR1 SGHTA and CDR2 FQGTGA. The CDR3 has 15 residues. CDR3 coding DNA: TGTGCCAGCAGCTCGGGACAGGGCGCGTGGAATGAGCAGTTCTTC. It specifies CASSSGQGAWNEQFF.

V gene TRBV27 combines with J gene TRBJ1-2, with D unclear. V was pared by 5 bases and J by 4 bases, with 11 bases between. The CDR3 has 13 amino acids. Germline V gene lookup returns CDR1 MNHEY and CDR2 SMNVEV (reference sequence). CDR3 nucleotides: TGTGCCAGCAGTCCCGACAACCTCTATGGCTACACCTTC. As protein: CASSPDNLYGYTF.

Written as DNA, the CDR3 is TGTGCCAGCAGAAGGGATCCTAGCTACACCACCGACAATGAGCAGTTCTTC. Translated: CASRRDPSYTTDNEQFF. This chain connects TRBV21-1 to TRBJ2-1; TRBD2 is taken as the D call from the table, unchecked against the DNA. TRBV21-1 is shown as a pseudogene. The CDR3 contains 17 residues.

The rearrangement joins TRBV5-6 to TRBJ2-7; TRBD2 matches 9 bases. V lost 0 bases to trimming and J lost 2 bases; unmatched junction nucleotides: 9. Germline V gene lookup returns CDR1 SGHDT and CDR2 YYEEEE. This CDR3 comprises 17 residues. The CDR3 region is CASSLAISGGAPYEQYF. CDR3 nucleotide sequence: TGTGCCAGCAGCTTGGCGATTAGCGGGGGAGCACCCTACGAGCAGTACTTC. Full variable domain (rest looked up from reference TRBV5-6 and TRBJ2-7): DAGVTQSPTHLIKTRGQQVTLRCSPKSGHDTVSWYQQALGQGPQFIFQYYEEEERQRGNFPDRFSGHQFPNYSSELNVNALLLGDSALYLCASSLAISGGAPYEQYFGPGTRLTVT.

The chain links TRBV6-5 to TRBJ1-1, with a possible D match to TRBD1 (5 bases). Looked up from germline, CDR1 is MNHEY and CDR2 is SVGAGI. V shed 6 bases and J shed 5 bases, with 19 bases lying between them. The CDR3 runs to 15 residues. The CDR3: CASSEGSWGITEAFF. CDR3 in DNA: TGTGCCAGCAGCGAGGGTAGTTGGGGGATTACTGAAGCTTTCTTT.

The V gene is TRBV19, the J gene TRBJ1-1; D perhaps matches TRBD1 (5 bases). V shed 4 bases and J shed 4 bases, with 13 bases lying between them. The V gene's germline CDR1 is LNHDA and CDR2 SQIVND (reference sequence). This CDR3 comprises 14 residues. The CDR3 reads CASSTMGVGTEAFF. As DNA, the CDR3 is TGTGCCAGTAGTACGATGGGGGTGGGCACTGAAGCTTTCTTT.

The chain couples TRBV2 to TRBJ1-2; maybe TRBD1 (6 bases). CDR3 length equals 13 residues. V dropped 6 bases and J dropped 8 bases, with 16 bases sitting between them. Germline CDR1 is SNHLY and CDR2 is FYNNEI. This CDR3 reads CASSPTGPYGYTF. The CDR3 DNA reads as TGTGCCAGCAGCCCTACAGGGCCTTACGGCTACACCTTC.

This sequence joins TRBV5-1 and TRBJ2-1; 16 bases are a match to TRBD2. The CDR3 has 17 residues. Germline V gives CDR1 SGHRS, CDR2 YFSETQ. The trim removed 0 bases at V and 9 bases at J, leaving 6 bases unmatched. The CDR3: CASSLGGLAGGPGEQFF. CDR3 in DNA: TGCGCCAGCAGCTTGGGGGGACTAGCGGGAGGGCCGGGTGAGCAGTTCTTC.

The V gene is TRBV7-9, the J gene TRBJ1-2; 10 bases agree with TRBD1. CDR3 length: 12 residues. The V segment lost 5 bases and the J segment 7 bases; nucleotides outside the gene matches: 1. The V gene's germline CDR1 is SEHNR and CDR2 FQNEAQ (reference sequence). The CDR3 DNA is TGTGCCAGCAGCGGGACAGGGGTTGGCTACACCTTC. Translation: CASSGTGVGYTF.

The V and J genes are TRBV21-1 and TRBJ2-7; TRBD1, the table's D call, was not compared with the DNA. TRBV21-1 is deemed a pseudogene. The CDR3 covers 11 residues. CDR3 coding DNA: TGTGCCAGCAGCAAACAGGGCGAGCAGTACTTC. This codes for CASSKQGEQYF.

This sequence joins TRBV6-5 and TRBJ2-2, with 10 bases identical to TRBD2. Trimming removed 7 bases from V and 5 bases from J; junction bases left unmatched: 4. The V gene's germline CDR1 is MNHEY and CDR2 SVGAGI. The CDR3 has 14 amino acids. CDR3 sequence reads: CASTSTSGTGELFF. The CDR3 bases are TGTGCCAGCACCTCGACTAGCGGGACCGGGGAGCTGTTTTTT.

This sequence joins TRBV29-1 and TRBJ1-2; D might be TRBD1 (6 bases). Germline CDR1 and CDR2: SQVTM and ANQGSEA. The CDR3 spans 12 residues. The V end was cut by 6 bases, the J end by 4 bases, with 12 bases between. CDR3 in amino acids: CSVADRFYGYTF. The CDR3 DNA reads as TGCAGCGTCGCGGACAGATTCTATGGCTACACCTTC. The variable domain in full, completed from reference TRBV29-1 and TRBJ1-2, reads SAVISQKPSRDICQRGTSLTIQCQVDSQVTMMFWYRQQPGQSLTLIATANQGSEATYESGFVIDKFPISRPNLTFSTLTVSNMSPEDSSIYLCSVADRFYGYTFGSGTRLTVV.

A single count supports this clone. The chain combines TRBV21-1 with TRBJ2-1; TRBD1, the table's D call, lacks a check against the DNA. TRBV21-1 is a known pseudogene. The CDR3 spans 16 residues. CDR3 DNA: TGTGCCAGCAGCTTCTCTTTACACCATTCCGACAATGAGCAGTTCTTC. Amino acids: CASSFSLHHSDNEQFF.

Only one count was recorded for this clone. The chain has TRBV4-3 and TRBJ2-5; 13 bases fit TRBD2. The J call may be incorrect, as the DNA end agrees better with TRBJ2-7. This CDR3 has 17 residues. The germline gives CDR1 LGHNA, CDR2 YSLEER. CDR3 DNA sequence: TGCGCCAGCAGCCAAGATTTCGGGACTAGCGGGGACTACGAGCAGTACTTC. It is translated as CASSQDFGTSGDYEQYF.

The V gene is TRBV9, the J gene TRBJ1-2, with D possibly TRBD1 on 5 matching bases. The V gene lost 3 bases and the J gene lost 3 bases, with 21 bases spanning the gap. CDR1 SGDLS and CDR2 YYNGEE come from the germline V gene. This CDR3 has 17 amino acids. CDR3 region: CASSAPGGREIDYGYTF. The CDR3, as DNA: TGTGCCAGCAGCGCGCCCGGCGGCAGGGAGATTGACTATGGCTACACCTTC.

The chain carries TRBV10-1 and TRBJ2-1; TRBD2 matches 10 bases. The CDR3 is 14 amino acids. V shed 4 bases, J shed 7 bases, and the junction held 4 bases outside the gene matches. Germline V gives CDR1 WNHNN, CDR2 SYGVQD (reference sequence). CDR3 nucleotide sequence: TGCGCCAGCAGTGGAGCGGGAGGGCCGAATGAGCAGTTCTTC. It is translated as CASSGAGGPNEQFF.

The gene calls are TRBV15 and TRBJ1-2, with no clear D. V lost 3 bases and J 2 bases, leaving 13 bases between the germline ends. Germline V gives CDR1 LNHNV, CDR2 YYDKDF (reference sequence). The CDR3 totals 15 residues. The DNA for the CDR3 is TGTGCCACCAGCAGGATGGGAGAGGAGAACTATGGCTACACCTTC. It encodes CATSRMGEENYGYTF.

This clone appeared a few times. The chain combines TRBV6-6 with TRBJ1-5, with TRBD1 identical over 7 bases. Germline V CDR1 and CDR2: MNHNY, SVGAGI (reference sequence). The CDR3 consists of 15 residues. V lost 5 bases and J lost 9; bases outside the gene matches: 13. The CDR3 loop is CASSGPWDSPRPQHF. In DNA form, the CDR3 reads TGTGCCAGCAGTGGACCTTGGGACAGTCCTCGGCCCCAGCATTTT.

V is TRBV5-1 and J is TRBJ2-5; D remains unclear. Germline lookup yields CDR1 SGHRS and CDR2 YFSETQ. The CDR3 contains 12 residues. Trimming pared 0 bases from V and 5 bases from J, leaving 5 bases between. The CDR3 DNA reads as TGCGCCAGCAGCTTGGTACAGGAGACCCAGTACTTC. Protein product: CASSLVQETQYF. Full variable domain (rest looked up from reference TRBV5-1 and TRBJ2-5): KAGVTQTPRYLIKTRGQQVTLSCSPISGHRSVSWYQQTPGQGLQFLFEYFSETQRNKGNFPGRFSGRQFSNSRSEMNVSTLELGDSALYLCASSLVQETQYFGPGTRLLVL.

The gene calls are TRBV9 and TRBJ1-6; D remains ambiguous. V shed 0 bases and J shed 10 bases, with 11 bases lying between them. This CDR3 region has 14 residues. Germline V CDR1 and CDR2: SGDLS, YYNGEE. CDR3 sequence (DNA): TGTGCCAGCAGCGTAGTAGGGTCTAGGTCACCCCTCCACTTT. Protein: CASSVVGSRSPLHF.

This chain uses TRBV19 with TRBJ1-2, with a possible D match to TRBD1 (5 bases). The CDR3 is made up of 14 amino acids. Between the trimmed V and J ends, which lost 5 bases and 2 bases, there was a span of 12 bases. From germline, CDR1 is LNHDA and CDR2 SQIVND (reference sequence). CDR3 coding DNA: TGTGCCAGTAGTCCGGGGACGGGAAACTATGGCTACACCTTC. The encoded protein is CASSPGTGNYGYTF.

This clone was picked up one time. The chain combines TRBV9 with TRBJ2-1; 13 bases align to TRBD2. Per germline, CDR1 SGDLS and CDR2 YYNGEE. This CDR3 has 20 residues. V trimming: 0 bases; J trimming: 0 bases; junction bases outside the gene matches: 9. The CDR3 DNA follows: TGTGCCAGCAGCGTAGGGACTAGCGGGAGAATTCTGAGCTCCTACAATGAGCAGTTCTTC. This gives the protein CASSVGTSGRILSSYNEQFF.

This chain joins TRBV4-2 and TRBJ1-2; TRBD1 matches 8 bases. V lost 1 base to trimming and J lost 7 bases; unmatched junction nucleotides: 5. This CDR3 is 14 amino acids long. The germline gives CDR1 LGHNA, CDR2 YNFKEQ. The DNA for the CDR3 is TGTGCCAGCAGCCAAGGTCCCGGACAGGGTGGCTACACCTTC. Translating gives CASSQGPGQGGYTF.

This clone was recorded once. The chain joins TRBV7-9 to TRBJ2-5; 8 bases fit TRBD2. Trimming took 2 bases from V and 5 from J; bases not matched to a gene: 10. CDR3 length: 16 residues. Germline values: CDR1 SEHNR, CDR2 FQNEAQ (reference sequence). The CDR3 is CASSLSIAGGGETQYF. The DNA for the CDR3 is TGTGCCAGCAGCTTAAGTATCGCGGGAGGTGGGGAGACCCAGTACTTC.

The chain uses TRBV6-9 and TRBJ2-3; TRBD2 agrees at 9 bases. The J segment lost 7 bases and the V segment lost 6 bases, leaving 5 bases of the junction unmatched. There are 13 residues in the CDR3. Germline CDR1 MNHGY, CDR2 SVAAGI. The CDR3 loop reads CASSLAGKNTQYF. The DNA of the CDR3 is TGTGCCAGCAGCCTAGCGGGGAAGAATACGCAGTATTTT.

The chain couples TRBV14 to TRBJ2-7; 8 bases align to TRBD1. The CDR3 covers 13 residues. J gave up 4 bases and V 6 bases, and 5 bases lay outside the gene matches. Germline lookup yields CDR1 SGHDN and CDR2 FVKESK. CDR3 sequence (DNA): TGTGCCAGCAGACCCGGACAGGGTTACGAGCAGTACTTC. Translation gives CASRPGQGYEQYF. The variable domain in full, with the rest retrieved from reference TRBV14 and TRBJ2-7, is EAGVTQFPSHSVIEKGQTVTLRCDPISGHDNLYWYRRVMGKEIKFLLHFVKESKQDESGMPNNRFLAERTGGTYSTLKVQPAELEDSGVYFCASRPGQGYEQYFGPGTRLTVT.

The chain is built from TRBV25-1 and TRBJ2-7; D is perhaps TRBD2 (5 bases). The V gene lost 4 bases and the J gene lost 4 bases, with 8 bases spanning the gap. Germline V gene sequence: CDR1 MGHDK, CDR2 SYGVNS. The CDR3 sequence is 12 residues long. The CDR3 coding sequence is TGTGCCAGCAGTGGACTAAGTTACGAGCAGTACTTC. This sequence encodes CASSGLSYEQYF.

The chain links TRBV14 to TRBJ1-3; D is unclear. The V end was cut by 0 bases, the J end by 4 bases, with 4 bases between. The germline V gene encodes CDR1 SGHDN and CDR2 FVKESK. CDR3 length: 13 residues. CDR3 nucleotides: TGTGCCAGCAGCCAAGAGGTGGGAAACACCATATATTTT. Translated, it gives CASSQEVGNTIYF.

The chain combines TRBV7-7 with TRBJ2-7; 9 nucleotides line up with TRBD1. The CDR3 spans 14 residues. Looked up from germline, CDR1 is SSHAT and CDR2 is FNYEAQ (reference sequence). With V trimmed by 5 bases and J by 5 bases, 7 bases remained unmatched. This chain's CDR3 is CASSPVGQGNEQYF. CDR3 sequence (DNA): TGTGCCAGCAGCCCGGTGGGACAGGGCAACGAGCAGTACTTC.

This sequence joins TRBV27 and TRBJ2-5; TRBD2 matches at 8 bases. TRBJ2-7 matches the DNA end more closely, so the J call is doubtful. The CDR3 length is 13 residues. The germline V gene has CDR1 MNHEY and CDR2 SMNVEV (reference sequence). CDR3 residues: CASRRGDSYEQYF. For the CDR3, the DNA is TGTGCCAGCAGGCGGGGGGATTCCTACGAGCAGTACTTC.